Following are 22 T cell receptor beta chains from one sample sequenced in a study of blood T cell repertoires in COVID-19 (dated by TCRdb to the early 2020s). Library generation was performed with the immunoSEQ multiplex PCR assay. Entries here come from immuneACCESS through TCRdb and include only in-frame sequences with V and J called. Some clones fail to appear in such tables; in the studies checked, an unresolved V gene covers under half of the shortfall, and the cause of the remainder is unknown. Here the sample has almost 400,000 clones; under 90% occur a single time. The ten largest clonotypes hold around 1.7% of the sample. The sequenced sample consisted of PBMCs or T cells enriched from blood (not recorded which). These receptors all stem from a woman aged 25 to 45 who had recovered from COVID-19.

This clone was counted a single time. The V and J genes are TRBV30 and TRBJ2-7; 7 bases align to TRBD1. Germline assignment: CDR1 GTSNPN and CDR2 SVGIG (reference sequence). The CDR3 is made up of 13 amino acids. V lost 5 bases and J lost 5; bases outside the gene matches: 9. CDR3 DNA sequence: TGTGCCTGGGACCCGGAGCAGGGGGACGAGCAGTACTTC. This gives the protein CAWDPEQGDEQYF. Together with reference TRBV30 and TRBJ2-7, the CDR3 gives the full variable domain: SQTIHQWPATLVQPVGSPLSLECTVEGTSNPNLYWYRQAAGRGLQLLFYSVGIGQISSEVPQNLSASRPQDRQFILSSKKLLLSDSGFYLCAWDPEQGDEQYFGPGTRLTVT.

As DNA, the CDR3 is TGTGCCACCAGTTCCCGTGTCCCCGGGGAGCTGTTTTTT. This codes for CATSSRVPGELFF. V and J are TRBV24-1 and TRBJ2-2, with unresolved D. Per the germline V gene, CDR1 is KGHDR and CDR2 is SFDVKD. The CDR3 is 13 residues long. V was pared by 6 bases and J by 6 bases, with 10 bases between.

The chain joins TRBV7-9 to TRBJ1-1, with 9 bases that match TRBD1. V lost 4 bases, J lost 10 bases, and 10 bases stayed unmatched. The CDR3 contains 14 residues. CDR1 is SEHNR and CDR2 is FQNEAQ in the germline V gene (reference sequence). Written as DNA, the CDR3 is TGTGCCAGCAGCTCCGCCGGGACAGGGAATTTAGCTTTCTTT. Translating it yields CASSSAGTGNLAFF.

The chain has TRBV24-1 and TRBJ1-4; maybe TRBD1 (6 bases). Per the germline V gene, CDR1 is KGHDR and CDR2 is SFDVKD. The CDR3 runs to 16 residues. V was cut by 2 bases and J by 8 bases, with 17 bases left in between. This chain's CDR3 is CATSDSRGGPGEKLFF. The CDR3 nucleotides are TGTGCCACCAGTGATTCCCGGGGGGGGCCCGGGGAAAAACTGTTTTTT.

The V call is TRBV6-5, the J call TRBJ1-2, with D possibly being TRBD1 (5 bases). Germline CDR1 and CDR2: MNHEY and SVGAGI. Trimming shortened V by 5 bases and J by 8 bases, and 18 bases separated the two germline ends. CDR3 length: 14 amino acids. CDR3 amino acids: CASSLARAPGGYTF. The CDR3 DNA sequence: TGTGCCAGCAGTCTCGCCAGGGCCCCTGGGGGCTACACCTTC.

The chain links TRBV7-3 to TRBJ2-1; D call uncertain. Trimming shortened V by 2 bases and J by 9 bases, and 8 bases separated the two germline ends. CDR3 size: 12 residues. Germline loops: CDR1 SGHTA, CDR2 FQGTGA. The CDR3: CASSLPGFEQFF. CDR3 DNA sequence: TGTGCCAGCAGCTTACCGGGTTTTGAGCAGTTCTTC.

About this clone itself: The missing conserved phenylalanine or tryptophan at the end of this CDR3 makes a read error likely. The DNA is left out, because the CDR3 cannot be placed on it with certainty; the CDR3 is given as TCRdb lists it. The chain is built from TRBV20-1 and TRBJ2-3; the table's TRBD1 call for D was not verified on the DNA. Germline V gene lookup returns CDR1 DFQATT and CDR2 SNEGSKA (reference sequence). The CDR3 length equals 11 residues, ends included. This chain's CDR3 is CSAYDREFSIV.

The chain recombines TRBV6-6 with TRBJ1-2; 12 bases are a match to TRBD1. The junction had 15 bases not matched to a gene; V was cut back by 5 bases and J by 8 bases. Germline V gene sequence: CDR1 MNHNY, CDR2 SVGAGI (reference sequence). There are 17 residues in the CDR3. The CDR3 loop is CASSPGTGGYGWGGYTF. DNA of the CDR3: TGTGCCAGCAGTCCCGGGACAGGGGGCTATGGGTGGGGCGGCTACACCTTC.

The chain has TRBV19 and TRBJ2-3; 12 bases match TRBD2. The CDR3 covers 16 residues. V was pared by 1 base and J by 6 bases, with 5 bases of the junction left unmatched. Germline V gene sequence: CDR1 LNHDA, CDR2 SQIVND (reference sequence). As DNA, the CDR3 is TGTGCCAGTAGTATAGCTAGCGGGGGGGCATCGGATACGCAGTATTTT. Translating gives CASSIASGGASDTQYF.

V usage is TRBV29-1 and J usage is TRBJ1-2; no clear D gene. The germline CDR1 and CDR2 sequences are SQVTM and ANQGSEA. The germline V and J ends were trimmed by 6 bases and 7 bases, with 18 bases remaining between them. The length of the CDR3 is 13 residues. The CDR3 DNA sequence: TGCAGCGTGTACAGCTCCCGTGTCCTTGGCTACACCTTC. Residues: CSVYSSRVLGYTF.

The rearrangement joins TRBV16 to TRBJ1-2; the D gene is possibly TRBD1 (5 bases). The germline V gene encodes CDR1 KGHSY and CDR2 FQNENV. The V end was cut by 0 bases, the J end by 4 bases, with 12 bases between. This CDR3 is 15 amino acids long. The CDR3 region is CASSQSSAGPYGYTF. The DNA of the CDR3 is TGTGCCAGCAGCCAATCCTCGGCAGGGCCCTATGGCTACACCTTC.

V and J are TRBV20-1 and TRBJ2-7, with 8 positions matching TRBD2. CDR1 is DFQATT and CDR2 is SNEGSKA in the germline V gene (reference sequence). Trimming cost V 3 bases and J 7 bases; bases outside gene matches: 8. The CDR3 loop spans 13 amino acids. Here the CDR3 DNA reads TGCAGTGCTAGTTGGGACGGGGGGGATGAGCAGTACTTC. The encoded protein is CSASWDGGDEQYF.

The chain has TRBV6-5 and TRBJ2-1; D is perhaps TRBD2 (5 bases). V lost 6 bases, J lost 0 bases, and 12 bases lay in between. Germline CDR1 MNHEY, CDR2 SVGAGI. The CDR3 runs to 15 residues. The CDR3, as DNA: TGTGCCAGCAGGAGGACTCTCCGCTCCTACAATGAGCAGTTCTTC. The encoded protein is CASRRTLRSYNEQFF.

The chain has TRBV6-2 or TRBV6-3 and TRBJ2-2; 7 nucleotides line up with TRBD1. CDR1 and CDR2 from the germline V gene are MNHEY and SVGEGT. The CDR3 contains 19 residues. V lost 6 bases and J lost 4; bases outside the gene matches: 20. The DNA of the CDR3 is TGTGCCAGCAGCCAACTTAGGGGATCGACAGGGTGGCCCACCGGGGAGCTGTTTTTT. Protein: CASSQLRGSTGWPTGELFF.

V gene TRBV6-5 combines with J gene TRBJ1-1; the match to TRBD1 covers 7 bases. The CDR3 spans 15 residues. V lost 6 bases to trimming and J lost 4 bases; unmatched junction nucleotides: 11. Germline V gives CDR1 MNHEY, CDR2 SVGAGI. DNA of the CDR3: TGTGCCAGCAGACCACCAACAGGGGATGGCACTGAAGCTTTCTTT. Its translation: CASRPPTGDGTEAFF.

The CDR3 bases are TGCGCCAGCAGCTTTGGACTAGCGGGAGTAGGCGAGCAGTACTTC. This translates into CASSFGLAGVGEQYF. This rearrangement joins TRBV5-1 to TRBJ2-7; TRBD2 aligns across 13 bases. J lost 6 bases, V lost 2 bases, and 5 bases had no gene match. Germline loops: CDR1 SGHRS, CDR2 YFSETQ. CDR3 length: 15 residues. Looking up the rest from reference TRBV5-1 and TRBJ2-7 gives the full variable domain: KAGVTQTPRYLIKTRGQQVTLSCSPISGHRSVSWYQQTPGQGLQFLFEYFSETQRNKGNFPGRFSGRQFSNSRSEMNVSTLELGDSALYLCASSFGLAGVGEQYFGPGTRLTVT.

V usage is TRBV19 and J usage is TRBJ1-5; D is undetermined. The V end lost 0 bases, the J end lost 5 bases, and 11 bases lay between the germline ends. CDR1 and CDR2 (germline): LNHDA, SQIVND (reference sequence). This CDR3 has 15 residues. Here the CDR3 DNA reads TGTGCCAGTAGTATAGATGGCATTCAGGATCAGCCCCAGCATTTT. The encoded protein is CASSIDGIQDQPQHF.

V and J are TRBV19 and TRBJ1-1; tentatively, D is TRBD1 (6 bases). Germline CDR1 LNHDA, CDR2 SQIVND (reference sequence). CDR3 length: 12 amino acids. Trimming left V 10 bases short and J 2 bases short, with 11 bases between. The CDR3 sequence: CATRGFNTEAFF. CDR3 nucleotide sequence: TGTGCCACAAGGGGGTTTAACACTGAAGCTTTCTTT.

This clone came up once. This chain uses TRBV6-6 with TRBJ2-3; TRBD2 aligns across 8 bases. The CDR3 covers 16 residues. The V segment lost 6 bases and the J segment 1 base; nucleotides outside the gene matches: 9. From germline, CDR1 is MNHNY and CDR2 SVGAGI (reference sequence). CDR3 nucleotides: TGTGCCAGCAGAGAAATAGCGGGGTGGGGCACAGATACGCAGTATTTT. It is translated as CASREIAGWGTDTQYF.

The chain employs TRBV27 and TRBJ2-1; D gene ambiguous. Germline V gene lookup returns CDR1 MNHEY and CDR2 SMNVEV (reference sequence). Between the trimmed V and J ends, which lost 2 bases and 0 bases, there was a span of 20 bases. CDR3 length: 19 residues. CDR3 sequence: CASSLGYSSHRSSYNEQFF. In DNA, the CDR3 is TGTGCCAGCAGTTTAGGGTACAGCTCTCATAGAAGCTCCTACAATGAGCAGTTCTTC.

The chain joins TRBV5-1 to TRBJ2-7, with unresolved D. The CDR3 totals 12 residues. V was clipped by 3 bases and J by 6 bases, with 10 bases between them. From germline, CDR1 is SGHRS and CDR2 YFSETQ. CDR3: CASSYGSGEQYF. The CDR3 coding sequence is TGCGCCAGCAGCTATGGATCGGGCGAGCAGTACTTC.

This clone was seen once. V is TRBV12-3 or TRBV12-4 and J is TRBJ2-7; 7 nucleotides match TRBD1. J was trimmed by 6 bases and V by 5 bases; bases with no gene match: 4. The CDR3 loop spans 12 amino acids. In DNA, the CDR3 is TGTGCCAGCAGTCCACGGGACAGCGAGCAGTACTTC. Residues: CASSPRDSEQYF.